Below, 16 T cell receptor beta chains from the same sample are listed, as sequenced in a study of Ad26.COV2.S vaccination and SARS-CoV-2 variants. Documented treatment: some 19 received Ad26.COV2.S at low or high dose, single or two shots; several received placebo; per-sample allocation not given. Day 63 following the first vaccine or placebo injection was when the samples were taken. The table came from immunoSEQ multiplex PCR; TCRdb's copy has only in-frame clones and leaves some out. This table holds 300,000 to 400,000 clones, about 85% found once. This specimen was peripheral blood, taken in a trial of Ad26.COV2.S vaccine versus placebo. The receptors derive from a person between 18 and 65 years old who received the Ad26.COV2.S COVID-19 vaccine or a placebo.

The rearrangement uses TRBV7-8 and TRBJ2-3; D ambiguous. CDR1 and CDR2 from the germline V gene are SGHVS and FQNEAQ. The CDR3 is 16 amino acids. V lost 5 bases to trimming and J lost 4 bases, with 19 bases between them. The CDR3 loop reads CASSLSLNIGADTQYF. The CDR3, as DNA: TGTGCCAGCAGCCTTTCCTTGAATATTGGCGCAGATACGCAGTATTTT.

V and J are TRBV19 and TRBJ2-7; D is ambiguous. With 6 bases removed from V and 0 bases from J, the gap between germline ends came to 15 bases. The CDR3 sequence is 15 residues long. The germline V gene has CDR1 LNHDA and CDR2 SQIVND (reference sequence). This CDR3 is CASSIATTVSYEQYF. CDR3 bases: TGTGCCAGTAGCATTGCCACGACGGTCTCCTACGAGCAGTACTTC.

This clone was observed a few times. The chain combines TRBV6-5 with TRBJ1-5; TRBD1 aligns across 8 bases. This CDR3 contains 15 residues. Germline V lookup: CDR1 MNHEY, CDR2 SVGAGI. Losses at the gene ends were 8 bases for V and 9 bases for J; bases not matched to a gene: 15. The CDR3 DNA reads as TGTGCCAGCCGCCGGGGACAGGACGGCGGATTGCCCCAGCATTTT. It translates to CASRRGQDGGLPQHF.

This clone was observed a single time. The V and J genes are TRBV2 and TRBJ1-1; tentative D call: TRBD1 (6 bases). This CDR3 has 15 residues. Trimming pared 5 bases from V and 0 bases from J, leaving 13 bases between. Germline V gene data show CDR1 as SNHLY and CDR2 as FYNNEI. The chain's CDR3 is CASSIVGQMNTEAFF. The CDR3 DNA reads TGTGCCAGCAGTATCGTAGGACAGATGAACACTGAAGCTTTCTTT.

The genes are TRBV5-1 and TRBJ2-7, with 7 bases lining up with TRBD1. CDR1 SGHRS and CDR2 YFSETQ come from the germline V gene. Trimming removed 2 bases from V and 3 bases from J; junction bases left unmatched: 11. The CDR3 has 16 residues. CDR3 region: CASSLGVDRVNYEQYF. The CDR3 coding sequence is TGCGCCAGCAGCTTAGGTGTCGACAGGGTTAACTACGAGCAGTACTTC.

This chain joins TRBV23-1 and TRBJ2-7; no reliable D call. TRBV23-1 is flagged as an ORF with uncertain function. The CDR3 runs 20 residues. Trimming shortened V by 4 bases and J by 0 bases, and 28 bases separated the two germline ends. The DNA of the CDR3 is TGCGCCAGCAGTCCTAAATCGTTAGAACAGATTACCGCGGTCTCCTACGAGCAGTACTTC. Amino acids: CASSPKSLEQITAVSYEQYF.

This sequence joins TRBV27 and TRBJ2-2; D is perhaps TRBD1 (5 bases). From germline, CDR1 is MNHEY and CDR2 SMNVEV (reference sequence). This CDR3 comprises 13 residues. V lost 6 bases and J lost 6, with 11 bases in between. The CDR3 sequence is CASSLGVAGELFF. The CDR3 DNA is TGTGCCAGCAGCCTAGGGGTGGCCGGGGAGCTGTTTTTT.

The chain carries TRBV29-1 and TRBJ2-1; 11 positions match TRBD2. CDR1 and CDR2 (germline): SQVTM, ANQGSEA. V gave up 6 bases and J gave up 10 bases; unmatched junction bases: 8. The CDR3 runs to 13 residues. The CDR3 here is CSVSPGLAVEQFF. CDR3 coding DNA: TGCAGCGTGTCACCGGGACTAGCGGTGGAGCAGTTCTTC.

The V and J genes are TRBV5-4 and TRBJ2-2, with 12 bases matching TRBD2. Trimming at V came to 0 bases and at J to 6 bases, leaving 9 bases not matched to a gene. The CDR3 sequence is 18 residues long. Germline CDR1 reads SGHNT; CDR2 reads YYREEE (reference sequence). CDR3 sequence reads: CASSLVSLAGGMAGELFF. The CDR3 nucleotides are TGTGCCAGCAGCTTGGTATCCCTAGCGGGGGGGATGGCCGGGGAGCTGTTTTTT.

V gene TRBV3-1 (or the pseudogene TRBV3-2) combines with J gene TRBJ1-4, with D unresolved. The CDR3 is 16 amino acids. Trimming took 2 bases from V and 3 from J, leaving 13 bases between them. Germline CDR1 is LGHDT and CDR2 is YNNKEL (reference sequence). CDR3 amino acids: CASSQFLPGANEKLFF. DNA of the CDR3: TGTGCCAGCAGCCAATTCCTCCCCGGAGCTAATGAAAAACTGTTTTTT.

This chain connects TRBV2 to TRBJ1-1; TRBD1 matches 10 bases. This CDR3 contains 16 residues. Germline CDR1 reads SNHLY; CDR2 reads FYNNEI. The V and J ends lost 7 bases and 1 base, in that order; junction bases with no gene match: 9. DNA for the CDR3: TGTGCCAGCATTCGAAGGACAGGGGGTAAGAACACTGAAGCTTTCTTT. This translates into CASIRRTGGKNTEAFF.

The rearrangement uses TRBV19 and TRBJ1-6; D gene ambiguous. This CDR3 has 15 residues. Trimming removed 5 bases from V and 0 bases from J, with 8 bases in between. CDR1 is LNHDA and CDR2 is SQIVND in the germline V gene (reference sequence). The CDR3 DNA follows: TGTGCCAGTAGTGATCCTAGCTCCTATAATTCACCCCTCCACTTT. Protein sequence: CASSDPSSYNSPLHF.

This sequence joins TRBV7-2 and TRBJ2-3; 8 positions match TRBD2. V shed 6 bases and J 5 bases; nucleotides not matched to a gene: 10. CDR1 and CDR2 from the germline V gene are SGHTA and FQGNSA. The CDR3 covers 15 residues. The CDR3 region has the DNA TGTGCCAGCAGTCGAAAAGCGGGGGCAGGAGATACGCAGTATTTT. Amino acid sequence: CASSRKAGAGDTQYF.

The chain has TRBV9 and TRBJ2-3; D ambiguous. The V gene lost 0 bases and the J gene lost 5 bases, with 10 bases spanning the gap. The CDR3 extends over 14 amino acids. The germline V gene encodes CDR1 SGDLS and CDR2 YYNGEE. The CDR3 region is CASSVAASGDTQYF. DNA of the CDR3: TGTGCCAGCAGCGTAGCGGCCAGTGGAGATACGCAGTATTTT.

V and J are TRBV7-3 and TRBJ1-4, with D unresolved. The V gene's germline CDR1 is SGHTA and CDR2 FQGTGA. V was shortened by 3 bases and J by 4 bases, with 12 bases between the two germline ends. The CDR3 is made up of 15 amino acids. The CDR3 loop reads CASSLRAAVNEKLFF. In DNA form, the CDR3 reads TGTGCCAGCAGCTTGCGGGCCGCCGTTAATGAAAAACTGTTTTTT.

This clone was counted many times. This rearrangement joins TRBV30 to TRBJ1-3, with unresolved D. CDR1 is GTSNPN and CDR2 is SVGIG in the germline V gene (reference sequence). With 4 bases removed from V and 4 bases from J, the gap between germline ends came to 8 bases. The CDR3 contains 12 residues. The CDR3 DNA reads TGTGCCTGGATGAACGACGGAAACACCATATATTTT. Amino acid sequence: CAWMNDGNTIYF.